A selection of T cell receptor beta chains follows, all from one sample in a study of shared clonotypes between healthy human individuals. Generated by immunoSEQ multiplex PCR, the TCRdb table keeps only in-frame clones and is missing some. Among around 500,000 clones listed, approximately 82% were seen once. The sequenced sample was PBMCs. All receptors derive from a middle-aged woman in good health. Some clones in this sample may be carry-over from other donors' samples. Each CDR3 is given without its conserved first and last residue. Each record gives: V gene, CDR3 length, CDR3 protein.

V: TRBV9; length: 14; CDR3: ASSVGVGGFNEKLF
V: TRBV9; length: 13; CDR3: ASSVGQGNAGELF
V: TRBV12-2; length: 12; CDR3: ASRRNPFWGGYT
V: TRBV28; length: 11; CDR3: ASSFLGGTEAF
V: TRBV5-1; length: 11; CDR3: ASSLDGYTEAF
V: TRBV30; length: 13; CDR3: ALALDQIVAYEQY
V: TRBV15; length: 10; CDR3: ATCRNTGELF
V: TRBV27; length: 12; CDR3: ATPLDRPNEKLF
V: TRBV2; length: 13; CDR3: ASSDRRETRYEQY
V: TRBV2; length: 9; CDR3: ASRAQVYLF
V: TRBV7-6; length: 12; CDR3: ASSLGTGGSSYT
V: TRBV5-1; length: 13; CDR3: ASSLFGGGDVEQF
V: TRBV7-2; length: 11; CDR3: ASSRTSSYEQY
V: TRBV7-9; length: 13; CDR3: ASSLAAGVTDTQY
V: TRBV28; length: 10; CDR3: AVNPQLGGYT
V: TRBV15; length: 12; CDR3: ATSPQGVREKLF
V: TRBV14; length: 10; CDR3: ASSLGRLEAF
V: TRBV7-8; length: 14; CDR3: ASSLRQTSGKDEQY
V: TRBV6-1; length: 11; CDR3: ASSEATGDIYT
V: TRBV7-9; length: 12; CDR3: ASSSRQGFTEAF
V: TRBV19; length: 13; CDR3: ASIGEPSNTGELF
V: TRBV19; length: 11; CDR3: ASSIDQRSEQY
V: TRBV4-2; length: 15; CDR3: ASSDMGRQTGGNEQY
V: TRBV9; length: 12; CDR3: ASSVGQDNEKLF
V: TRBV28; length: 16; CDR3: ASSATSGRSGYTDTQY
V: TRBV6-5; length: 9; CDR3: ASSPGVRWY
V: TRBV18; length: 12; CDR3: ASSPGDPHTPGY
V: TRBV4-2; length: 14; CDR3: ASSQFQGFSYNEQF
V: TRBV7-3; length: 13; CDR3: ASRSVGDDTGELF
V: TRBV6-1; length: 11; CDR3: ASSELTAKGYT
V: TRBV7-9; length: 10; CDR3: ASSLTVGEQY
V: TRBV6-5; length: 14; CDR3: ASSYSRDRASGELF
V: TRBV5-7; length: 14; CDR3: ASSQDWDRPPNEQF
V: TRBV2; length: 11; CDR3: ASLPTLLYEQY
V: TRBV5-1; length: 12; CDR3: ASSLAGQQETQY
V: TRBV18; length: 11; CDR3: ASSPTGSGELF
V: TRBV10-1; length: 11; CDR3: ASSDSFQETQY